This T cell receptor (beta chain) was sequenced for a study of T-cell reconstitution after alpha-beta-depleted transplantation in children. Findings of the study overall: It was surviving recipient T cells and thymic progenitors that gave some patients high TCRbeta diversity at day 60. Reportedly, roughly two months post-transplant, alpha-beta T cells arose from several hundred expanded graft clones.

This clonotype was recorded at least ten times. The antigen remains unidentified. A TCRbeta library incorporating unique molecular identifiers was prepared. TCRdb re-called the PCR reads through MiXCR, storing one row per CDR3 protein. Of about 980,000 distinct CDR3 sequences listed, roughly 29% are singletons. The CDR3 has 14 amino acids. Trimming removed 5 bases from V and 0 bases from J, with 11 bases in between. CDR1 and CDR2 from the germline V gene are SEHNR and FQNEAQ (reference sequence). The source of this sequence is a boy under two years old who had a stem cell transplant for SCID, so the T cells may come from the graft donor. This specimen consisted of PBMCs, mostly from graft donor cells, obtained 360 days after TCRalphabeta/CD19-depleted stem cell transplant. V is TRBV7-9 and J is TRBJ2-7, with D perhaps matching TRBD1 (6 bases). CDR3 nucleotides: TGTGCCAGCAGCCTACAGGGAAGCTCCTACGAGCAGTACTTC. Protein product: CASSLQGSSYEQYF.